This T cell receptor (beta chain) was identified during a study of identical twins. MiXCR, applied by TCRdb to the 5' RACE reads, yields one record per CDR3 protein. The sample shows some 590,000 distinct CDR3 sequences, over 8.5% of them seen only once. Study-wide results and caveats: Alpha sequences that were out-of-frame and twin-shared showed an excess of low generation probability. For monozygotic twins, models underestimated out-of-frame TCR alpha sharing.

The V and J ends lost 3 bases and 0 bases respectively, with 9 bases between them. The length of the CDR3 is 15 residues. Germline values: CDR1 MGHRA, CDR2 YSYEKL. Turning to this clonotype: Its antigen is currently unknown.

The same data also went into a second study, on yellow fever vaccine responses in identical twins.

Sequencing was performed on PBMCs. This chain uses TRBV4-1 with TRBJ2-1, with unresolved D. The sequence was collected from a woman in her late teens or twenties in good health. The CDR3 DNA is TGCGCCAGCAGCCAGGAGCCGGTCTCCTACAATGAGCAGTTCTTC. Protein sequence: CASSQEPVSYNEQFF.